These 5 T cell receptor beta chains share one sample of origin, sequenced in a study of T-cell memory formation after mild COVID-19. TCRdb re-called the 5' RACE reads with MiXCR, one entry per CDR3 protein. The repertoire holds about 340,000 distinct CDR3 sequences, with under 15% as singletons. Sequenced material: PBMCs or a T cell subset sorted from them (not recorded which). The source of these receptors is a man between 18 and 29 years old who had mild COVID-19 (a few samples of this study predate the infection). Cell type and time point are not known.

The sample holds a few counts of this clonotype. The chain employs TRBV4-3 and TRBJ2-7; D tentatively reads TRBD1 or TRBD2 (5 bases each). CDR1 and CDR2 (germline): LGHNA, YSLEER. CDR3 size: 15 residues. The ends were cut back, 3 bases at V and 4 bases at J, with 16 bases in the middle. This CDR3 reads CASSHDIHGGYEQYV. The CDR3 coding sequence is TGCGCCAGCAGCCATGATATTCATGGGGGTTACGAGCAGTACGTC.

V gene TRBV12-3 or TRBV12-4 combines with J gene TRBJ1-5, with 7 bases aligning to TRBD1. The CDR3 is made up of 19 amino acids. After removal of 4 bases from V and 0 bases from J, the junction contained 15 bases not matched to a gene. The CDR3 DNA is TGTGCCAGCAGTTGGGGACCTAGGAGGGGGCTCCATAGCAATCAGCCCCAGCATTTT. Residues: CASSWGPRRGLHSNQPQHF.

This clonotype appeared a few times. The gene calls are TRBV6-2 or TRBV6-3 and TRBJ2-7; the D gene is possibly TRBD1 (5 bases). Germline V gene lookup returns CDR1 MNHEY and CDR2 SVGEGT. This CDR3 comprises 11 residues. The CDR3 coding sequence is TGTGCGACGACAGATTCCTACGAGCAGTACGTC. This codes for CATTDSYEQYV.

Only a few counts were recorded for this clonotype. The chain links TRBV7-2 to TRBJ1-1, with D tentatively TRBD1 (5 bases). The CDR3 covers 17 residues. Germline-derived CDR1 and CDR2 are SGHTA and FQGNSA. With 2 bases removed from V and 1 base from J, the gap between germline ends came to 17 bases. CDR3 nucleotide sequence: TGTGCCAGCAGCTTACCATACGGGGCAGATTCGAACACTGAAGCTTTCTTT. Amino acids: CASSLPYGADSNTEAFF.

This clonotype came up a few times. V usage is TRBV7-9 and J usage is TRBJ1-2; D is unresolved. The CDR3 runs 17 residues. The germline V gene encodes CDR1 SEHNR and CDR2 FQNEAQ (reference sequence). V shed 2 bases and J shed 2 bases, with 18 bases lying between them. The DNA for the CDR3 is TGTGCCAGCAGCTTACGGGCGGCAGCTGATTTAAACTATGGCTACACCTTC. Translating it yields CASSLRAAADLNYGYTF.